The clone carrying this TCR beta chain was detected many times. MiXCR, run by TCRdb on the 5' RACE reads, gives a single entry per CDR3 protein. The table shows about 210,000 distinct CDR3 sequences, with about 3% occurring only once. This entry is derived from a study of T cells after yellow fever vaccination. CDR3 size: 13 residues. Germline assignment: CDR1 SGDLS and CDR2 YYNGEE. V lost 0 bases and J lost 1, with 1 base in between. This specimen was CD4+ T cells sorted from PBMCs, taken 10 days after the yellow fever booster vaccination. The rearrangement joins TRBV9 to TRBJ2-2; D not certain. This TCR was recovered from a man between 18 and 35 years old who received the YFV17D yellow fever vaccine. CDR3 sequence reads: CASSVENTGELFF. The DNA of the CDR3 is TGTGCCAGCAGCGTAGAGAACACCGGGGAGCTGTTTTTT.